These 31 T cell receptor beta chains came from one sample sequenced in a study of tissue T cells after allogeneic stem cell transplantation. Method: immunoSEQ multiplex PCR; TCRdb's copy keeps in-frame clones and lacks some. This sample has more than 10,000 clones, with roughly two fifths found just once. The time point: mouse harvest day 7 after allogeneic transplant. Tail vein injection delivered 10^7 T-cell-depleted bone marrow cells and 10^6 splenic CD5+ T cells. Sequencing input: skin. These receptors all come from a female BALB/c mouse given C57BL/6 T cells with graft-versus-host disease after an allogeneic hematopoietic cell transplant.

This clone came up once. The germline and genes are mouse ones. The CDR3 end falls 1 residue outside the read, so it is completed with the germline J gene. This same CDR3 is encoded by further DNA sequences in the sample. The V call is TRBV26, the J call TRBJ1-3, with 8 bases matching TRBD1. The CDR3 runs 15 residues. V lost 3 bases to trimming and J lost 0 bases; unmatched junction nucleotides: 1. The germline V gene encodes CDR1 KGHPV and CDR2 FQNQEV (reference sequence). The CDR3 is CASSLDRGSGNTLYF. CDR3 DNA (partial): TGTGCCAGCAGTCTTGACAGGGGTTCTGGAAATACGCTCTAT.

This clone was seen more than once but under ten times. Each gene name is a mouse one. The read falls 1 residue short of the CDR3 end, and the missing part is taken from the germline J gene. This chain uses TRBV19 with TRBJ2-3, with D possibly being TRBD1 (5 bases). The CDR3 loop spans 14 amino acids. Germline loops: CDR1 FNHDT, CDR2 SITEND (reference sequence). V was shortened by 2 bases and J by 0 bases, with 7 bases between the two germline ends. The CDR3: CASSIQGSAETLYF. CDR3 DNA (partial): TGTGCCAGCAGTATTCAGGGAAGTGCAGAAACGCTGTAT.

By share of the sample, this clone is medium-sized. Mouse germline and gene names are used. The observed sequence ends 1 residue before the CDR3 terminus, with the missing tail filled in from the germline J gene. The chain employs TRBV3 and TRBJ2-5; 11 nucleotides align to TRBD2. This CDR3 region has 14 residues. The junction had 3 bases not matched to a gene; V was cut back by 4 bases and J by 6 bases. The germline gives CDR1 SNHLY, CDR2 FYNGKV (reference sequence). The CDR3 bases that were read are TGTGCCAGCAGCTCCCGACTGGGGGGGGACACCCAGTAC. Protein sequence: CASSSRLGGDTQY. The whole CDR3 sequence reads CASSSRLGGDTQYF. Combining the CDR3 with reference TRBV3 and TRBJ2-5 gives the whole variable domain GPKVLQIPSHQIIDMGQMVTLNCDPVSNHLYFYWYKQILGQQMEFLVNFYNGKVMEKSKLFKDQFSVERPDGSYFTLKIQPTALEDSAVYFCASSSRLGGDTQYFGPGTRLLVL.

This clone was seen a few times. Here the gene names and germline are mouse. The CDR3 extends 1 residue past the end of the read, so its final part is completed from the germline J gene. The V and J genes are TRBV26 and TRBJ2-7; 8 nucleotides match TRBD2. V shed 2 bases and J 0 bases; nucleotides not matched to a gene: 3. Germline CDR1 is KGHPV and CDR2 is FQNQEV (reference sequence). This CDR3 has 15 residues. The CDR3 bases that were read are TGTGCCAGCAGTCTGCGACTGGGGAGCTCCTATGAACAGTAC. It codes for CASSLRLGSSYEQY. The CDR3 in full is CASSLRLGSSYEQYF. Using reference TRBV26 and TRBJ2-7 for the parts outside the CDR3, the full variable domain is NSKVIQTPRYLVKGQGQKAKMRCIPEKGHPVVFWYQQNKNNEFKFLINFQNQEVLQQIDMTEKRFSAECPSNSPCSLEIQSSEAGDSALYLCASSLRLGSSYEQYFGPGTRLTVL.

This clone is classed as medium-sized. The listed genes are named as in mouse. The CDR3 goes on 1 residue after the read ends, and that part is filled in from the germline J gene. This chain joins TRBV12-2 and TRBJ1-2; D is unresolved. Trimming removed 0 bases at V and 4 bases at J, with 5 bases between. CDR3 size: 12 residues. Germline values: CDR1 SGHLS, CDR2 HYDKME. CDR3 in amino acids: CASSLVGSDYTF. The DNA read from the CDR3 is TGTGCCAGCTCTCTCGTTGGCTCCGACTACACC. Looking up the rest from reference TRBV12-2 and TRBJ1-2 gives the full variable domain: NSGVVQSPRYIIKGKGERSILKCIPISGHLSVAWYQQTQGQELKFFIQHYDKMERDKGNLPSRFSVQQFDDYHSEMNMSALELEDSAVYFCASSLVGSDYTFGSGTRLLVI.

A note on this clone: Here the gene names and germline are mouse. The observed sequence ends 1 residue before the CDR3 terminus, with the missing tail filled in from the germline J gene. This chain uses TRBV13-3 with TRBJ2-7, with 7 nucleotides matching TRBD2. The CDR3 loop spans 15 amino acids. Germline loops: CDR1 NNHDY, CDR2 SYVADS. Unmatched junction bases numbered 5, after V lost 2 bases and J lost 0 bases. CDR3 residues: CASSETGGSSYEQYF. The DNA read from the CDR3 is TGTGCCAGCAGTGAAACGGGGGGGAGCTCCTATGAACAGTAC.

In the case of this clone: Mouse gene names and germline throughout. From the germline J gene comes the end of the CDR3, since the read stops 1 residue before it. The chain is built from TRBV26 and TRBJ1-1; D gene uncertain. Germline lookup yields CDR1 KGHPV and CDR2 FQNQEV (reference sequence). The CDR3 extends over 14 amino acids. Between the trimmed V and J ends, which lost 4 bases and 0 bases, there was a span of 9 bases. Here the CDR3 reads CASSRHPANTEVFF. CDR3 DNA, as far as it was read: TGTGCCAGCAGTCGACACCCTGCAAACACAGAAGTCTTC.

On this clone: Gene names are the mouse ones. CDR3 DNA (partial): TGTGCCAGCAGTCTGGACAGGGCTGAACAGTAC. This encodes CASSLDRAEQY. The CDR3 as a whole reads CASSLDRAEQYF. J is TRBJ2-7 and V is TRBV26; 7 bases are a match to TRBD1. The read ends 1 residue before the CDR3 terminus; that terminus is restored from the germline J gene. Germline lookup yields CDR1 KGHPV and CDR2 FQNQEV (reference sequence). With 2 bases clipped from V and 6 bases from J, the junction kept 1 base outside the gene matches. The CDR3 length is 12 residues.

With respect to this clone: Germline and genes: mouse. The DNA read from the CDR3 is TGCACCTGCAGTGCAGATCCTGGTACCTATGAACAGTAC. Amino acids: CTCSADPGTYEQY. The entire CDR3 is CTCSADPGTYEQYF. The chain couples TRBV1 to TRBJ2-7, with D hard to call. From the germline J gene comes the end of the CDR3, since the read stops 1 residue before it. V shed 0 bases and J shed 2 bases, with 8 bases lying between them. CDR1 is NSQYPW and CDR2 is LRSPGD in the germline V gene (reference sequence). CDR3 length: 14 residues.

To note about this clone: Mouse gene names and germline throughout. The read finishes 1 residue shy of the CDR3 end, and the germline J gene is used to complete it. V usage is TRBV26 and J usage is TRBJ2-2; 7 bases match TRBD1. With 6 bases clipped from V and 0 bases from J, the junction kept 4 bases outside the gene matches. Germline-derived CDR1 and CDR2 are KGHPV and FQNQEV (reference sequence). There are 15 residues in the CDR3. The CDR3 bases that were read are TGTGCCAGCAGCTCCGGGACAGCAAACACCGGGCAGCTCTAC. It encodes CASSSGTANTGQLY. The whole CDR3 sequence reads CASSSGTANTGQLYF.

Points on this clone: Mouse names are used for the genes. The sequenced part of the CDR3 DNA is TGTGCCTGGAGTCTAGACTGGGGGGACCAAGACACCCAGTAC. Protein sequence: CAWSLDWGDQDTQY. The whole CDR3 sequence reads CAWSLDWGDQDTQYF. The chain employs TRBV31 and TRBJ2-5; TRBD2 aligns across 10 bases. Coverage ceases 1 residue before the CDR3 finishes, and the germline J gene fills in the end. V gave up 0 bases and J gave up 1 base; unmatched junction bases: 1. The CDR3 sequence is 15 residues long. Looked up from germline, CDR1 is GKSSPN and CDR2 is SITVG.

A word on this clone: The gene names here belong to mouse. From the germline J gene comes the end of the CDR3, since the read stops 1 residue before it. This chain connects TRBV12-1 to TRBJ2-1, with D possibly matching TRBD2 (6 bases). The V end lost 4 bases, the J end lost 0 bases, and 12 bases lay between the germline ends. Germline assignment: CDR1 SGHSN and CDR2 HYEKVE. The CDR3 is 15 residues long. The CDR3 bases that were read are TGTGCCAGCTCCCCCGGGACTTTTAACTATGCTGAGCAGTTC. The encoded protein is CASSPGTFNYAEQF. The whole CDR3 region reads CASSPGTFNYAEQFF.

About this clone itself: Here the gene names and germline are mouse. CDR3 DNA (partial): TGTGCCAGCAGCTTAGAGGGCAGGACAAACTCCGACTACACC. It is translated as CASSLEGRTNSDYT. The CDR3, in full, reads CASSLEGRTNSDYTF. This sequence joins TRBV3 and TRBJ1-2, with D uncertain. With the read ending 1 residue before the CDR3 end, the germline J gene is used to fill in that end. Trimming took off 1 base at V and 0 bases at J, with 9 bases between the two ends. Germline V gene data show CDR1 as SNHLY and CDR2 as FYNGKV (reference sequence). This CDR3 is 15 amino acids long. The full variable domain, rest sourced from reference TRBV3 and TRBJ1-2, is GPKVLQIPSHQIIDMGQMVTLNCDPVSNHLYFYWYKQILGQQMEFLVNFYNGKVMEKSKLFKDQFSVERPDGSYFTLKIQPTALEDSAVYFCASSLEGRTNSDYTFGSGTRLLVI.

By share of the sample, this clone is medium-sized. Gene names denote mouse genes. Read data end 1 residue before the CDR3 end; the end is taken from the germline J gene. The chain carries TRBV13-3 and TRBJ1-4, with a weak D call TRBD1 (6 bases). The CDR3 is 16 amino acids. V shed 0 bases and J shed 0 bases, with 9 bases lying between them. Per germline, CDR1 NNHDY and CDR2 SYVADS. The CDR3 bases that were read are TGTGCCAGCAGTGATGGGGACAAATTTTCCAACGAAAGATTATTT. Encoded protein: CASSDGDKFSNERLF. The full CDR3 protein is CASSDGDKFSNERLFF.

There are a few counts of this clone. Genes and germline are mouse. Read data end 1 residue before the CDR3 end; the end is taken from the germline J gene. The V call is TRBV26, the J call TRBJ2-7, with 8 bases lining up with TRBD1. Losses at the gene ends were 3 bases for V and 6 bases for J; bases not matched to a gene: 4. The germline CDR1 and CDR2 sequences are KGHPV and FQNQEV (reference sequence). The CDR3 has 13 residues. This CDR3 is CASSLQGASEQYF. CDR3 DNA, as far as it was read: TGTGCCAGCAGTCTCCAGGGGGCAAGTGAACAGTAC.

To note about this clone: The listed genes are named as in mouse. The read falls 1 residue short of the CDR3 end, and the missing part is taken from the germline J gene. The genes are TRBV16 and TRBJ1-4; D is ambiguous. In germline, CDR1 is SGHSA, CDR2 FRNQAP. The CDR3 runs 14 residues. The ends were cut back, 5 bases at V and 0 bases at J, with 7 bases in the middle. The CDR3 is CASSVQISNERLFF. Partial CDR3 DNA: TGTGCAAGCAGCGTCCAGATTTCCAACGAAAGATTATTT.

Remarks on this clone: All gene names here are mouse names. The CDR3 DNA, read in part, is TGTGCCAGCAGGGGACCTTTTTCCAACGAAAGATTATTT. Translating it yields CASRGPFSNERLF. In full, the CDR3 reads CASRGPFSNERLFF. The chain combines TRBV26 with TRBJ1-4; tentative D call: TRBD1 (5 bases). The CDR3 end is not reached by the read, which stops 1 residue before it; the germline J gene fills it in. The germline V gene has CDR1 KGHPV and CDR2 FQNQEV (reference sequence). Trimming stripped 6 bases from V and 0 bases from J, with 8 bases between. There are 14 residues in the CDR3.

Relative to its sample, this clone is medium-sized (0.01 to 0.1%). Mouse gene names apply. The read ends 1 residue before the CDR3 terminus; that terminus is restored from the germline J gene. V and J are TRBV16 and TRBJ2-1; TRBD2 matches at 11 bases. In germline, CDR1 is SGHSA, CDR2 FRNQAP. The CDR3 has 14 amino acids. V lost 5 bases, J lost 3 bases, and 0 bases stayed unmatched. The covered CDR3 bases are TGTGCAAGCAGCGACTGGGGGGGCTATGCTGAGCAGTTC. Encoded protein: CASSDWGGYAEQF. The full CDR3 protein is CASSDWGGYAEQFF.

A remark on this clone: Here the gene names and germline are mouse. The read stops 1 residue short of the end of the CDR3; the missing end is completed from the germline J gene. J is TRBJ1-3 and V is TRBV19; unclear D gene. Trimming removed 3 bases at V and 0 bases at J, with 4 bases between. The CDR3 sequence is 13 residues long. Germline V gene sequence: CDR1 FNHDT, CDR2 SITEND (reference sequence). The sequenced CDR3 bases are TGTGCCAGCAGTACAATTTCTGGAAATACGCTCTAT. Translated: CASSTISGNTLY. The whole CDR3 reads CASSTISGNTLYF.

As to this clone: Germline and genes: mouse. The read falls 1 residue short of the CDR3 end, and the missing part is taken from the germline J gene. V and J are TRBV14 and TRBJ2-7; D gene ambiguous. CDR3 size: 11 residues. V shed 2 bases and J shed 4 bases, with 4 bases lying between them. Germline V gene sequence: CDR1 SGHDT, CDR2 FRDEAV. The CDR3 loop is CASSFGYEQYF. The DNA read from the CDR3 is TGTGCCAGCAGTTTTGGGTATGAACAGTAC.

Details on this clone: Mouse names are used for the genes. Incomplete CDR3 DNA: TGTGCAAGCAGCCCGACTGGGGGGGCCGGAGGTCAAAACACCTTGTAC. Translating gives CASSPTGGAGGQNTLY. The entire CDR3 is CASSPTGGAGGQNTLYF. The gene calls are TRBV16 and TRBJ2-4, with 12 bases aligning to TRBD2. Read coverage stops 1 residue before the CDR3 terminus; the germline J gene supplies the remainder. In germline, CDR1 is SGHSA, CDR2 FRNQAP. The CDR3 totals 17 residues. Trimming took 5 bases from V and 1 from J; bases not matched to a gene: 7.

Turning to this clone: The gene symbols are mouse symbols. The read ends 1 residue early relative to the CDR3; the germline J gene fills the gap. This sequence joins TRBV15 and TRBJ1-1, with D possibly being TRBD1 (6 bases). The length of the CDR3 is 14 residues. The germline CDR1 and CDR2 sequences are SGHND and FRSKSL. V dropped 5 bases and J dropped 0 bases, with 10 bases sitting between them. CDR3 residues: CASSLQGPNTEVFF. The CDR3 bases that were read are TGTGCCAGCAGTCTACAGGGACCAAACACAGAAGTCTTC.

Worth noting for this clone: Genes here carry mouse names. Read sequence stops 1 residue before the CDR3 end, and the germline J gene provides the missing end. The chain employs TRBV13-1 and TRBJ2-1; 11 bases fit TRBD2. Germline V gene data show CDR1 as NSHNY and CDR2 as SYGAGN. Trimming removed 5 bases from V and 5 bases from J; junction bases left unmatched: 3. This CDR3 has 14 residues. The CDR3 here is CASSPLGGHAEQFF. Incomplete CDR3 DNA: TGTGCCAGCAGCCCACTGGGGGGGCATGCTGAGCAGTTC.

As regards this clone: Gene names follow the mouse nomenclature. The sequenced fragment ends 1 residue before the CDR3 boundary, so the rest is inferred from the germline J gene. This chain connects TRBV13-1 to TRBJ1-1; D might be TRBD1 (5 bases). Germline-derived CDR1 and CDR2 are NSHNY and SYGAGN. V lost 0 bases, J lost 4 bases, and 7 bases lay in between. The CDR3 covers 13 residues. The CDR3 spells CASSDEGSTEVFF. The covered CDR3 bases are TGTGCCAGCAGTGATGAGGGGAGCACAGAAGTCTTC.

As regards this clone: Gene names are the mouse ones. Coverage ceases 1 residue before the CDR3 finishes, and the germline J gene fills in the end. The chain joins TRBV26 to TRBJ2-5, with 7 positions matching TRBD1. The CDR3 loop spans 14 amino acids. Trimming cost V 5 bases and J 0 bases; bases outside gene matches: 2. CDR1 is KGHPV and CDR2 is FQNQEV in the germline V gene (reference sequence). The CDR3 sequence is CASSGTVNQDTQYF. The sequenced part of the CDR3 DNA is TGTGCCAGCAGTGGGACAGTTAACCAAGACACCCAGTAC.

This clone came up a few times. Gene names are the mouse ones. The CDR3 end is not reached by the read, which stops 1 residue before it; the germline J gene fills it in. The V and J genes are TRBV19 and TRBJ2-5; the D is unclear. V was clipped by 4 bases and J by 0 bases, with 6 bases between them. Looked up from germline, CDR1 is FNHDT and CDR2 is SITEND (reference sequence). This CDR3 contains 13 residues. The CDR3 reads CASSRVNQDTQYF. The CDR3 bases that were read are TGTGCCAGCAGTCGGGTTAACCAAGACACCCAGTAC.

With regard to this clone: Gene names are the mouse ones. The read ends 1 residue shy of where the CDR3 ends; the end is completed using the germline J gene. This chain joins TRBV13-1 and TRBJ2-5; D ambiguous. Germline values: CDR1 NSHNY, CDR2 SYGAGN. This CDR3 contains 11 residues. V lost 3 bases, J lost 2 bases, and 1 base lay in between. CDR3 loop: CASSGQDTQYF. Partial CDR3 DNA: TGTGCCAGCAGTGGCCAAGACACCCAGTAC.

This clone occurred a few times. The gene names here belong to mouse. The read terminates 1 residue before the CDR3 end, so the remaining end is supplied by the germline J gene. This chain uses TRBV13-1 with TRBJ2-7, with 10 bases identical to TRBD2. This CDR3 contains 16 residues. The trim removed 0 bases at V and 0 bases at J, leaving 3 bases unmatched. Germline assignment: CDR1 NSHNY and CDR2 SYGAGN. CDR3: CASSDGLGGPSYEQYF. CDR3 bases read: TGTGCCAGCAGTGATGGACTGGGGGGACCCTCCTATGAACAGTAC.

This clone counts as medium-sized. The gene symbols are mouse symbols. The read terminates 1 residue ahead of where the CDR3 ends, so the germline J gene completes it. The chain recombines TRBV15 with TRBJ2-2; 10 bases are a match to TRBD1. J gave up 4 bases and V 3 bases, and 2 bases lay outside the gene matches. There are 15 residues in the CDR3. From germline, CDR1 is SGHND and CDR2 FRSKSL. CDR3 residues: CASSLTGGGTGQLYF. Partial CDR3 DNA: TGTGCCAGCAGTTTGACAGGGGGCGGCACCGGGCAGCTCTAC.

This clone was seen a few times. The germline and genes are mouse ones. The read halts 1 residue ahead of the CDR3 end, with the missing end drawn from the germline J gene. The chain combines TRBV13-1 with TRBJ2-3, with TRBD2 identical over 10 bases. J was trimmed by 0 bases and V by 5 bases; bases with no gene match: 0. Germline CDR1 NSHNY, CDR2 SYGAGN. The CDR3 has 14 amino acids. The CDR3 is CASRDWGSAETLYF. Incomplete CDR3 DNA: TGTGCCAGCAGGGACTGGGGGAGTGCAGAAACGCTGTAT.

For this clone: All gene names here are mouse names. CDR3 bases read: TGTGCTAGCAGTAGAGTTCAGGGGCCTGGGGGGGACTATGCTGAGCAGTTC. Translation: CASSRVQGPGGDYAEQF. The entire CDR3 protein reads CASSRVQGPGGDYAEQFF. J is TRBJ2-1 and V is TRBV17, with TRBD2 matching over 9 bases. The read finishes 1 residue shy of the CDR3 end, and the germline J gene is used to complete it. Germline values: CDR1 MNHDT, CDR2 YYDKIL. This CDR3 has 18 residues. J was trimmed by 2 bases and V by 1 base; bases with no gene match: 9.